Below, 21 T cell receptor beta chains from the same sample are listed, as sequenced in a study of CD8 T cells in ankylosing spondylitis. The antigens for these receptors are not known. General study findings and limits: Ankylosing spondylitis blood seemed to carry a telltale TCR beta motif made of about 8 highly homologous variants.

TCRdb re-called the 5' RACE reads with MiXCR, one entry per CDR3 protein. The sample lists 800,000 to 900,000 distinct CDR3 sequences; roughly 10% were seen once. Specimen: blood, either unsorted or a sorted T cell fraction (not recorded which). Receptor source: a male donor with ankylosing spondylitis.

This chain uses TRBV10-3 with TRBJ1-1, with D possibly matching TRBD1 (5 bases). The CDR3 is made up of 12 amino acids. The V end was cut by 1 base, the J end by 8 bases, with 8 bases between. The germline CDR1 and CDR2 sequences are ENHRY and SYGVKD. The CDR3, as DNA: TGTGCCATCAGTGAGTGGGGCGGAGAAGCTTTCTTT. Protein: CAISEWGGEAFF.

This clonotype was detected ten times or more. J is TRBJ1-1 and V is TRBV29-1; D call uncertain. Trimming took off 3 bases at V and 8 bases at J, with 10 bases between the two ends. The CDR3 runs 11 residues. Germline V gene data show CDR1 as SQVTM and CDR2 as ANQGSEA. The CDR3 here is CSVDSTVEAFF. The CDR3 region has the DNA TGCAGCGTTGACTCTACAGTGGAAGCTTTCTTT.

Turning to this clonotype: With a much larger clone just one base away, this may be a read error. For the CDR3, the DNA is TGCAGTGACGAGGGGCTAGCGGGGGGAACCGCGGCCTACAATGAGCAGTTCTTC. Translation: CSDEGLAGGTAAYNEQFF. The rearrangement uses TRBV20-1 and TRBJ2-1; TRBD2 matches 11 bases. There are 18 residues in the CDR3. The trim removed 7 bases at V and 2 bases at J, leaving 16 bases unmatched. Germline loops: CDR1 DFQATT, CDR2 SNEGSKA (reference sequence).

This rearrangement joins TRBV2 to TRBJ2-7; weak D call: TRBD1 (6 bases). The CDR3 is made up of 13 amino acids. V shed 4 bases and J shed 3 bases, with 10 bases lying between them. CDR1 is SNHLY, CDR2 FYNNEI, per germline. CDR3 amino acids: CASSAGQFYEQYF. Here the CDR3 DNA reads TGTGCCAGCAGTGCCGGACAGTTCTACGAGCAGTACTTC.

There are many counts of this clonotype. The chain uses TRBV20-1 and TRBJ2-3; TRBD1 might be the D (7 bases). This CDR3 is 16 amino acids long. V gave up 6 bases and J gave up 2 bases, with 21 bases separating them. Germline V gene lookup returns CDR1 DFQATT and CDR2 SNEGSKA (reference sequence). CDR3 in amino acids: CSAGRRGEDFTDTQYF. CDR3 DNA sequence: TGCAGTGCAGGTCGCAGGGGGGAAGACTTCACAGATACGCAGTATTTT.

This clonotype was picked up a small number of times. This chain joins TRBV24-1 and TRBJ2-4; the D gene is possibly TRBD2 (6 bases). The CDR3 length is 17 residues. Looked up from germline, CDR1 is KGHDR and CDR2 is SFDVKD. V was shortened by 4 bases and J by 1 base, with 16 bases between the two germline ends. This chain's CDR3 is CATSDPGPAGAKNIQYF. The CDR3 nucleotides read TGTGCCACCAGTGACCCTGGGCCAGCGGGCGCCAAAAACATTCAGTACTTC.

The sample holds many counts of this clonotype. The chain carries TRBV7-2 and TRBJ2-3; 15 positions match TRBD2. CDR1 is SGHTA and CDR2 is FQGNSA in the germline V gene. The CDR3 extends over 16 amino acids. The trim removed 6 bases at V and 1 base at J, leaving 2 bases unmatched. CDR3 sequence: CASRRTSGGGTDTQYF. For the CDR3, the DNA is TGTGCCAGCAGGCGGACTAGCGGGGGGGGCACAGATACGCAGTATTTT.

This sequence joins TRBV7-2 and TRBJ2-1; the match to TRBD1 covers 9 bases. Germline CDR1 SGHTA, CDR2 FQGNSA. The CDR3 sequence is 16 residues long. V lost 2 bases, J lost 4 bases, and 6 bases stayed unmatched. The CDR3 DNA follows: TGTGCCAGCAGCTTACGTTCGGGACAGGGATACAATGAGCAGTTCTTC. It yields the protein CASSLRSGQGYNEQFF.

This clonotype was picked up a small number of times. For the CDR3, the DNA is TGTGCCAGCAGTGAGGCCCACGGCACCATGAACACTGAAGCTTTCTTT. Translated, it gives CASSEAHGTMNTEAFF. The chain recombines TRBV6-1 with TRBJ1-1; D uncertain. The length of the CDR3 is 16 residues. The germline gives CDR1 MNHNS, CDR2 SASEGT. V dropped 3 bases and J dropped 0 bases, with 14 bases sitting between them.

J is TRBJ1-1 and V is TRBV20-1; the D is unclear. Between the trimmed V and J ends, which lost 3 bases and 2 bases, there was a span of 10 bases. Germline loops: CDR1 DFQATT, CDR2 SNEGSKA (reference sequence). This CDR3 is 13 amino acids long. The CDR3: CSASMGSNTEAFF. The CDR3 DNA reads TGCAGTGCTAGTATGGGCAGCAACACTGAAGCTTTCTTT.

This clonotype was seen at least ten times. The chain couples TRBV29-1 to TRBJ1-4; D remains ambiguous. Germline V gene lookup returns CDR1 SQVTM and CDR2 ANQGSEA. The V end was cut by 4 bases, the J end by 0 bases, with 12 bases between. The CDR3 totals 15 residues. CDR3 nucleotides: TGCAGCGTTGTATTATGGGCCGCAACTAATGAAAAACTGTTTTTT. Its protein product is CSVVLWAATNEKLFF.

The chain has TRBV5-1 and TRBJ2-1, with a possible D match to TRBD2 (6 bases). This CDR3 is built from 15 residues. Between the trimmed V and J ends, which lost 0 bases and 7 bases, there was a span of 14 bases. Germline V gene sequence: CDR1 SGHRS, CDR2 YFSETQ. This CDR3 reads CASSLGYTSSNEQFF. CDR3 coding DNA: TGCGCCAGCAGCTTGGGTTATACTAGCTCAAATGAGCAGTTCTTC.

The chain joins TRBV20-1 to TRBJ2-5, with D maybe TRBD2 (7 bases). This CDR3 has 15 residues. CDR1 is DFQATT and CDR2 is SNEGSKA in the germline V gene (reference sequence). Trimming pared 0 bases from V and 4 bases from J, leaving 15 bases between. CDR3 bases: TGCAGTGCTAGAGAGGGGGGGGCGCATTTAGAGACCCAGTACTTC. It is translated as CSAREGGAHLETQYF.

This clonotype has at least ten counts. The genes are TRBV5-1 and TRBJ1-4; 9 bases match TRBD1. CDR3 length: 15 amino acids. Germline V gives CDR1 SGHRS, CDR2 YFSETQ. J was trimmed by 8 bases and V by 0 bases; bases with no gene match: 5. The CDR3 DNA is TGCGCCAGCAGCTTGGGGGACAGGGAACACGAAAAACTGTTTTTT. This encodes CASSLGDREHEKLFF.

The sample holds many counts of this clonotype. The chain links TRBV11-1 to TRBJ1-1; no clear D. CDR3 length: 15 residues. Germline V gene sequence: CDR1 SGHAT, CDR2 FQDESV (reference sequence). The ends were cut back, 1 base at V and 3 bases at J, with 12 bases in the middle. This chain's CDR3 is CASSLGPTADTEAFF. CDR3 DNA sequence: TGTGCCAGCAGCTTAGGCCCCACCGCGGACACTGAAGCTTTCTTT.

As regards this clonotype: A junction end diverges from the germline sequence, so it may reflect a read error. The rearrangement links TRBV5-1 to TRBJ2-1; 9 bases agree with TRBD1. The CDR3 extends over 14 amino acids. In germline, CDR1 is SGHRS, CDR2 YFSETQ. The CDR3 protein is CAGRGTGSYNEQFF. As DNA, the CDR3 is TGCGCCGGCAGAGGGACAGGGTCATACAATGAGCAGTTCTTC.

This clonotype appeared a few times. This chain links TRBV6-2 or TRBV6-3 with TRBJ2-5; 7 bases agree with TRBD1. Germline values: CDR1 MNHEY, CDR2 SVGEGT. The V gene end was trimmed by 0 bases and the J gene end by 1 base; junction bases not matched to a gene: 8. There are 17 residues in the CDR3. The CDR3 region has the DNA TGTGCCAGCAGTTACTCGGCCAGGGGGTTCTTCCAAGAGACCCAGTACTTC. It specifies CASSYSARGFFQETQYF.

This clonotype appeared a few times. The V and J genes are TRBV24-1 and TRBJ2-1; D unresolved. CDR3 length equals 14 residues. V was pared by 6 bases and J by 11 bases, with 19 bases between. Looked up from germline, CDR1 is KGHDR and CDR2 is SFDVKD. The CDR3 is CATSSTKQGPQQFF. Written as DNA, the CDR3 is TGTGCCACCAGTTCCACCAAACAAGGACCACAGCAGTTCTTC.

V usage is TRBV6-2 or TRBV6-3 and J usage is TRBJ1-5; 8 nucleotides line up with TRBD1. This CDR3 comprises 14 residues. V was pared by 7 bases and J by 7 bases, with 9 bases of the junction left unmatched. Looked up from germline, CDR1 is MNHEY and CDR2 is SVGEGT. In DNA, the CDR3 is TGTGCCAGCACTAAAAGACAGGGGAGGCAGCCCCAGCATTTT. Its protein is CASTKRQGRQPQHF.

This clonotype was observed a handful of times. The chain uses TRBV20-1 and TRBJ1-2; D possibly corresponds to TRBD1 (6 bases). The CDR3 runs to 13 residues. Germline CDR1 is DFQATT and CDR2 is SNEGSKA (reference sequence). V lost 1 base to trimming and J lost 8 bases, with 14 bases between them. CDR3 loop: CSARVLTGLGYTF. DNA of the CDR3: TGCAGTGCTAGAGTCCTTACAGGGCTGGGCTACACCTTC.

In its sample, this clonotype was seen a few times. The chain recombines TRBV6-5 with TRBJ2-7; D is undetermined. The CDR3 runs 16 residues. V shed 0 bases and J shed 6 bases, with 18 bases lying between them. Germline values: CDR1 MNHEY, CDR2 SVGAGI. Written as DNA, the CDR3 is TGTGCCAGCAGTTACTCGAAGGCTCAGGCCCGTGTCGAGCAGTACTTC. This gives the protein CASSYSKAQARVEQYF.